One T cell receptor (beta chain) is described in this entry. Authors' analysis steps: Using reference gene primer amplification, nucleated cell counts were estimated. Profiled with immunoSEQ multiplex PCR; TCRdb holds only in-frame clones, not every one. From that table come the V and J calls and clone size; the DNA was used to work out D and trimming. This table holds about 250,000 clones, about 84% found once. The record originates from a study of blood T cell repertoires in COVID-19. Study-wide background: The United States, Italy and Spain supplied acute and convalescent COVID-19 samples. PBMCs, B-cell-depleted T cells, or T cells provided the cDNA or gDNA that made up the material.

Trimming removed 1 base from V and 6 bases from J; junction bases left unmatched: 7. From germline, CDR1 is SGHVS and CDR2 FQNEAQ. CDR3 size: 16 residues. The chain is built from TRBV7-8 and TRBJ2-2; 8 nucleotides align to TRBD1. Sequenced: peripheral blood. This sequence originates from a woman over 75 with COVID-19, enrolled during active disease. Here the CDR3 reads CASSLEGQGWAGELFF. The CDR3 DNA sequence: TGTGCCAGCAGCTTAGAAGGACAGGGCTGGGCCGGGGAGCTGTTTTTT. The variable domain in full, completed from reference TRBV7-8 and TRBJ2-2, reads GAGVSQSPRYKVAKRGQDVALRCDPISGHVSLFWYQQALGQGPEFLTYFQNEAQLDKSGLPSDRFFAERPEGSVSTLKIQRTQQEDSAVYLCASSLEGQGWAGELFFGEGSRLTVL.